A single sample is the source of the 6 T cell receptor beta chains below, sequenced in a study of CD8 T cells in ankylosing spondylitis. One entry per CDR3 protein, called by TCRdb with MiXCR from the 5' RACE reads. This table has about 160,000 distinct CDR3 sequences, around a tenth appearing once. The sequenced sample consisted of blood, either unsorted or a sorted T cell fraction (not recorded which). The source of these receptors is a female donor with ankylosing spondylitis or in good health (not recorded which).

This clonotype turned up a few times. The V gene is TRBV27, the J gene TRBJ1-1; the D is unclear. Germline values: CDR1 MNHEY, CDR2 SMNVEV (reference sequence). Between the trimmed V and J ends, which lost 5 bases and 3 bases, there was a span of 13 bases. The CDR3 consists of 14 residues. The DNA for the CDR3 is TGTGCCAGCAGTACGCCAAGCCTGGACACTGAAGCTTTCTTT. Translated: CASSTPSLDTEAFF.

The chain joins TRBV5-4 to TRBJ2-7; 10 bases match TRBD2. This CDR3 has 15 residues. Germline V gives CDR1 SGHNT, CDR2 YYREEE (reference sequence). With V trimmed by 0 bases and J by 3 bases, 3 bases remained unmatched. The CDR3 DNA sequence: TGTGCCAGCAGCTTGGGGACTAGCGGATACTACGAGCAGTACTTC. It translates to CASSLGTSGYYEQYF.

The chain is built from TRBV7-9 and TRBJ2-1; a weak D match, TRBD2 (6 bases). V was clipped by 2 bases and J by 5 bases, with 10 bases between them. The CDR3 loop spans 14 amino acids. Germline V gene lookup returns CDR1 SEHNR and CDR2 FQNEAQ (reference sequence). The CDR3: CASSLSSGHNEQFF. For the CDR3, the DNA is TGTGCCAGCAGCTTATCCAGCGGGCACAATGAGCAGTTCTTC.

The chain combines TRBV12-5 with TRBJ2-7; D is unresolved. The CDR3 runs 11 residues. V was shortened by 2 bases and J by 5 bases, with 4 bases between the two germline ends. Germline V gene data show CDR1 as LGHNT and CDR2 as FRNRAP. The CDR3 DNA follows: TGTGCTAGTGGTTTGTGGAACGAGCAGTACTTC. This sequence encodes CASGLWNEQYF.

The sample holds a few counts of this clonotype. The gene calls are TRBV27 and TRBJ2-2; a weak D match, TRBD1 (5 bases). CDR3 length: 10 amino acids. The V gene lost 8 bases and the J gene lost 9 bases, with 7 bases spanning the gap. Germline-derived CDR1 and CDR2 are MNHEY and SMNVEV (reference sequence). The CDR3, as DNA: TGTGCCAGCGGACACAGGGAGCTGTTTTTT. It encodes CASGHRELFF.

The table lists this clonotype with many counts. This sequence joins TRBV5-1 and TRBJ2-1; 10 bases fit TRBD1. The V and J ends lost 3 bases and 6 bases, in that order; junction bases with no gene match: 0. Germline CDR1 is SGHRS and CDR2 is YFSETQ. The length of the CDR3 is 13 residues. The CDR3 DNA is TGCGCCAGCAGCTGGACAGGGGGCAATGAGCAGTTCTTC. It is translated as CASSWTGGNEQFF.